This record covers a single T cell receptor beta chain. CDR1 is SGHTA and CDR2 is FQGTGA in the germline V gene. The CDR3 is 12 residues long. V lost 5 bases and J lost 3, with 8 bases in between. Authors' data handling: From reference gene primer amplification, estimates of nucleated cell counts were derived. Using immunoSEQ multiplex PCR, the repertoire was profiled, and TCRdb retains in-frame clones only, with some absent. The V and J calls and clone size were taken over from that table, and D and trimming were inferred from the DNA. The repertoire holds about 73,000 clones, with less than 85% as singletons. This entry belongs to a study of blood T cell repertoires in COVID-19. Across the whole study: Specimens from acute and convalescent COVID-19 originated in the United States, Italy and Spain. T cells, B-cell-depleted T cells, or PBMCs provided the cDNA or gDNA that served as material.

This chain connects TRBV7-3 to TRBJ2-7, with no clear D. The source of this sequence is a man in his fifties or sixties with acute or convalescent COVID-19. Sequencing input: peripheral blood. In nucleotides, the CDR3 is TGTGCCAGCAGCCCCACGGGCTACGAGCAGTACTTC. Amino acid sequence: CASSPTGYEQYF.